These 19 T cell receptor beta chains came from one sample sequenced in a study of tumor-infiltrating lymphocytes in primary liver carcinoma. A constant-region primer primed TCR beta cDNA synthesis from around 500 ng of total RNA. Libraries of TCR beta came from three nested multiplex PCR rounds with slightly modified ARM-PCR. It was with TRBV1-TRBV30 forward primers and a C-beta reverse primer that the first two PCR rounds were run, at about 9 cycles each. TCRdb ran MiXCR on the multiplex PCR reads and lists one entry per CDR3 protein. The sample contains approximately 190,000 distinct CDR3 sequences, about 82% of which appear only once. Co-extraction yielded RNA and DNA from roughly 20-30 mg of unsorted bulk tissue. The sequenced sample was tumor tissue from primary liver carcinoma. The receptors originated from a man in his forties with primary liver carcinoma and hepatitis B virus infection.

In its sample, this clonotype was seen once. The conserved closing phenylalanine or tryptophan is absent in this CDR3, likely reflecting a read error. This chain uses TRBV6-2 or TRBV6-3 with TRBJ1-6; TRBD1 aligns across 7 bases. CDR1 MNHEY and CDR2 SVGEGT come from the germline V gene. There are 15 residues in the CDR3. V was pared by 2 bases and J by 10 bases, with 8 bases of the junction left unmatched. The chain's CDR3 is CASSYLGTVHSPLHS. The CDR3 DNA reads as TGTGCCAGCAGTTACCTCGGGACAGTTCACTCACCCCTCCACTCT.

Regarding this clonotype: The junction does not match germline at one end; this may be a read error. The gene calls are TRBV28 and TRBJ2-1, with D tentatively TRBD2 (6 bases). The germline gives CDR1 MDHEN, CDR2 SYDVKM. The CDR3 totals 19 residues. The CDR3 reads CASSFAGLAGLSSFNEQFF. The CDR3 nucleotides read TGTGCCAGCAGTTTTGCGGGACTGGCGGGATTGAGCTCCTTCAATGAGCAGTTCTTC.

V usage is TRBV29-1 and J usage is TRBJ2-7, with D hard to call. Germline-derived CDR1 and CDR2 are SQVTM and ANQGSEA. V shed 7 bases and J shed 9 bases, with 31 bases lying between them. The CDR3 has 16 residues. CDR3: CSAMTSRTGTPYMQYF. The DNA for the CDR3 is TGCAGCGCCATGACATCTAGGACCGGCACTCCCTACATGCAGTACTTC.

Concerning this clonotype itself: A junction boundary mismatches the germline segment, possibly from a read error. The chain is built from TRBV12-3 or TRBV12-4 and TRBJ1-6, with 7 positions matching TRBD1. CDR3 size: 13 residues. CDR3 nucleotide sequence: TGTGCCAGCTCATTAGGGGGCAATTTACCCCTCCACTTT. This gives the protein CASSLGGNLPLHF.

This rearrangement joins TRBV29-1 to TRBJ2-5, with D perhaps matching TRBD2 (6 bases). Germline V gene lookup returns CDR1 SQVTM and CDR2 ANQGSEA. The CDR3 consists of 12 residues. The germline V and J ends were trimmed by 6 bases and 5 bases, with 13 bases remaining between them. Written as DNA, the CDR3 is TGCAGCGTCGACATAGCGGAGGAGACCCAGTACTTC. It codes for CSVDIAEETQYF.

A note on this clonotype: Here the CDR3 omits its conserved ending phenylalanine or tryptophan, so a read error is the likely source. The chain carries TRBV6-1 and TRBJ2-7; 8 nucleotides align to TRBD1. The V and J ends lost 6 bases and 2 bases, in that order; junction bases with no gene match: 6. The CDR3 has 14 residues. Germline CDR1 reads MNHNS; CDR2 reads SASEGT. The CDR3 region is CASSIGTGPYEQYL. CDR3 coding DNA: TGTGCCAGCAGCATCGGGACAGGCCCCTACGAGCAGTACTTA.

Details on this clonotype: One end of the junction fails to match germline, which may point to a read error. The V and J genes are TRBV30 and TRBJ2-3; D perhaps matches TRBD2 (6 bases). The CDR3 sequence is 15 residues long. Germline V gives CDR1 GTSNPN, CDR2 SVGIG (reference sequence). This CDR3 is CAWSKTSRRSDTQYF. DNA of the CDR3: TGTGCATGGAGCAAAACTAGCAGGAGATCTGATACGCAGTATTTT. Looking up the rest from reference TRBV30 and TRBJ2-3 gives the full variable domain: SQTIHQWPATLVQPVGSPLSLECTVEGTSNPNLYWYRQAAGRGLQLLFYSVGIGQISSEVPQNLSASRPQDRQFILSSKKLLLSDSGFYLCAWSKTSRRSDTQYFGPGTRLTVL.

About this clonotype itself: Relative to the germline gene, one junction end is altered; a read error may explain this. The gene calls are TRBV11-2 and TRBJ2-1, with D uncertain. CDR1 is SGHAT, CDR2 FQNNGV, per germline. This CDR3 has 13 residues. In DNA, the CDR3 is TGTGCCAGCAACTCAGAATTATACAATGGGCAGTCCTTC. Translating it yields CASNSELYNGQSF.

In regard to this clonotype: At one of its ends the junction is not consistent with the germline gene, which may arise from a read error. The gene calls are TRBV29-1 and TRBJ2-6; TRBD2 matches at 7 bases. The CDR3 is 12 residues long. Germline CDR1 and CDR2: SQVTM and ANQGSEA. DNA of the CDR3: TGCAGCGATGACTCGGGGGGCAACGTCCTGACTTTC. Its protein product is CSDDSGGNVLTF.

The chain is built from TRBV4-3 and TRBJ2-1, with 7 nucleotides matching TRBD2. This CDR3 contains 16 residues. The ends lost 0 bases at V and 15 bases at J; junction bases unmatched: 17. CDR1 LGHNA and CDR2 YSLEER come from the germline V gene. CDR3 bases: TGCGCCAGCAGCCAAGATAGCGGGCCAGCCTACAATAAGCTGTTCTTC. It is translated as CASSQDSGPAYNKLFF.

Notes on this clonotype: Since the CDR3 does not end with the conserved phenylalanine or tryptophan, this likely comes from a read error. CDR3 sequence (DNA): TGTGCCAGCAGTGACTCGTCTAGCAGGAGCAATGAGCAGTTCCTC. Translating gives CASSDSSSRSNEQFL. J is TRBJ2-1 and V is TRBV6-4; tentative D call: TRBD2 (5 bases). This CDR3 spans 15 amino acids. V was cut by 0 bases and J by 6 bases, with 12 bases left in between. The germline gives CDR1 MRHNA, CDR2 SNTAGT.

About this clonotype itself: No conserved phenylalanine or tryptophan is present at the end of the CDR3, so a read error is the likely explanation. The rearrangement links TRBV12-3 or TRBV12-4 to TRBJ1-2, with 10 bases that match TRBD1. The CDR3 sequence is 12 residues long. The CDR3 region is CVIGQGVDGYTL. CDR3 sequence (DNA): TGTGTCATTGGACAGGGGGTCGATGGCTACACCCTC.

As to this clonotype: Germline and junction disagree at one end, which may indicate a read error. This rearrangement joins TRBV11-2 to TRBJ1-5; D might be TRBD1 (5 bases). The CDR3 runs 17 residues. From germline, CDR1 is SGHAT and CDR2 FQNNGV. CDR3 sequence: CASSLVGVAWSNQPQHF. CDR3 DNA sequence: TGTGCCAGTAGCTTAGTGGGGGTAGCATGGAGCAATCAGCCCCAGCATTTT.

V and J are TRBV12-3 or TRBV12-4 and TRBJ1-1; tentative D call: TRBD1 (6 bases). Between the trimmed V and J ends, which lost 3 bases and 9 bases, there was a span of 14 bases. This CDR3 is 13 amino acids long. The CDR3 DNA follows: TGTGCCAGCAGTTTTACAGGGTCCGCTAAAGCTTTCTTT. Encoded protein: CASSFTGSAKAFF.

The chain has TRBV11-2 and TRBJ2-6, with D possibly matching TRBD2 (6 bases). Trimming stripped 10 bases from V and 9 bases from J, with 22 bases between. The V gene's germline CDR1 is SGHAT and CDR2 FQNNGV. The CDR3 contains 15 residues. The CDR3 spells CATQRALSEVNVLTF. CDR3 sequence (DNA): TGTGCCACCCAGCGGGCGCTCTCTGAGGTCAACGTCCTGACTTTC.

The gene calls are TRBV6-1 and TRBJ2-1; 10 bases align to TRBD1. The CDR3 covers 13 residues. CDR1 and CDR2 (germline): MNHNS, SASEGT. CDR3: CVSIEGTGDEQFF. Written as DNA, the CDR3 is TGTGTCAGTATTGAAGGGACAGGGGATGAGCAGTTCTTC.

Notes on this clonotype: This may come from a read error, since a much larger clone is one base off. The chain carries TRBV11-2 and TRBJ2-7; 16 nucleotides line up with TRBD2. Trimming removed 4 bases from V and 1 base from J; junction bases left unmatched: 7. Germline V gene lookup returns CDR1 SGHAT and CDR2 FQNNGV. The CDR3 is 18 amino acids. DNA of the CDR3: TGTGCCAGCAGCTCTGAAGGGACTAGCGGGGGGGATTCCTACGAGCAGTACTTC. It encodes CASSSEGTSGGDSYEQYF.

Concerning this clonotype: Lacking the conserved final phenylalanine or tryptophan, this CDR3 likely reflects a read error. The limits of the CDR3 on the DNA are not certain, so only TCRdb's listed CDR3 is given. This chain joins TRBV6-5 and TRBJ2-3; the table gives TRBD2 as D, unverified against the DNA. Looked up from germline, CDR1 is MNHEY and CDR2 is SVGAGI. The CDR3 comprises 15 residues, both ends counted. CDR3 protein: CASNSGLAGTDARYL.

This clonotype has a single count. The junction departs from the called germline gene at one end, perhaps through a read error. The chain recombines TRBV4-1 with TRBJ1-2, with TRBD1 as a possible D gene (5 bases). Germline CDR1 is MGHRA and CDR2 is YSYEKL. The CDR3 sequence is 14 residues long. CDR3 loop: CASSQSQGYYGYAF. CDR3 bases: TGCGCCAGCAGCCAATCTCAGGGATACTATGGCTACGCCTTC.